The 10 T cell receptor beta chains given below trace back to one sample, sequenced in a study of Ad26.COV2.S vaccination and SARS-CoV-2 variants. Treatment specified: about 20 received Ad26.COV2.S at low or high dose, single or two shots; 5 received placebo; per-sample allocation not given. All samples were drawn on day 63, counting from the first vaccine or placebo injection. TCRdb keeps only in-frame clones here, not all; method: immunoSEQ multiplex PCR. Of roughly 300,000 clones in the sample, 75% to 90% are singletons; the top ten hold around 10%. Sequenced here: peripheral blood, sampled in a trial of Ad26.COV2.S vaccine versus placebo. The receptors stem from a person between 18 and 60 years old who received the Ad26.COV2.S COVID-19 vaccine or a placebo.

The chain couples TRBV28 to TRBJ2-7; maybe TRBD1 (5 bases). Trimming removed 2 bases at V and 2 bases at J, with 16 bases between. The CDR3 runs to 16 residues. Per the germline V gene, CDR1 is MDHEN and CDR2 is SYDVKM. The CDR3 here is CASSLTSAGPPYEQYF. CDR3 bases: TGTGCCAGCAGTTTAACTTCGGCAGGGCCTCCCTACGAGCAGTACTTC.

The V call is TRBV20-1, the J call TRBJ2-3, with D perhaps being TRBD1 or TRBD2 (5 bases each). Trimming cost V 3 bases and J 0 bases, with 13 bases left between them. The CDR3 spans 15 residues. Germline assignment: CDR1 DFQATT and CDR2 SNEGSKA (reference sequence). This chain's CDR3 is CSASNPGASTDTQYF. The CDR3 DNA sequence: TGCAGTGCTAGTAATCCCGGGGCTAGCACAGATACGCAGTATTTT.

For the CDR3, the DNA is TGTGCCAGTGCCGGGACAGGTTATTTTGGGGCCAACGTCCTGACTTTC. The encoded protein is CASAGTGYFGANVLTF. The genes are TRBV28 and TRBJ2-6; 8 bases agree with TRBD1. Trimming cost V 9 bases and J 3 bases; bases outside gene matches: 10. The CDR3 totals 16 residues. Germline assignment: CDR1 MDHEN and CDR2 SYDVKM.

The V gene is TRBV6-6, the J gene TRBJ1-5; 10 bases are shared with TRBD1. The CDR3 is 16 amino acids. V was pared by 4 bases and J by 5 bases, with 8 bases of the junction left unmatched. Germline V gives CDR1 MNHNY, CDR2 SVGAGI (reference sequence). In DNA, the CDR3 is TGTGCCAGCAGTTTCGGACAGGGGGGAGGCTATCAGCCCCAGCATTTT. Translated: CASSFGQGGGYQPQHF.

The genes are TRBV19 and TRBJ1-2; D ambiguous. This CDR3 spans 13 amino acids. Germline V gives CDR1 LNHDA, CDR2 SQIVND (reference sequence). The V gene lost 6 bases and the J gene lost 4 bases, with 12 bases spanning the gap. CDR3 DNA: TGTGCCAGTAGCTCCCGAGGATTCTATGGCTACACCTTC. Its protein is CASSSRGFYGYTF.

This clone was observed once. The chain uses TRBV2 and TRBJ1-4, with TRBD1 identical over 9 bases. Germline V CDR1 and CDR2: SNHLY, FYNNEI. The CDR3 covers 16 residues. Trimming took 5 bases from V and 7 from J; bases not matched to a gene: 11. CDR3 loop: CASSRGTGTVFEKLFF. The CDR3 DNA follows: TGTGCCAGCAGTCGAGGGACAGGGACCGTTTTTGAAAAACTGTTTTTT.

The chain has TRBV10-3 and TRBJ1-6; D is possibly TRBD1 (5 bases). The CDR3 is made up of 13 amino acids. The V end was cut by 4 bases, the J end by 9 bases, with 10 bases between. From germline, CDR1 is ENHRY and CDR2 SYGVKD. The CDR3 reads CAISVRELSPLHF. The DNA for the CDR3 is TGTGCCATCAGTGTCAGGGAGCTTTCACCCCTCCACTTT.

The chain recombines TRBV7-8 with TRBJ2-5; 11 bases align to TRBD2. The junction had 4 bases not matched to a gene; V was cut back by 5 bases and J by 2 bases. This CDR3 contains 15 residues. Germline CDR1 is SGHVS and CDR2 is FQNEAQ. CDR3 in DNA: TGTGCCAGCAGCCCCGGGACTAGCGGACAAGAGACCCAGTACTTC. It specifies CASSPGTSGQETQYF.

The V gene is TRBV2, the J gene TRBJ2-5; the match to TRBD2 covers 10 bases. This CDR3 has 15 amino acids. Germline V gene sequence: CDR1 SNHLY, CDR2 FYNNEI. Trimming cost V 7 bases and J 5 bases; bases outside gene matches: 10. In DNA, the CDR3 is TGTGCCAGCACCGGTCTAGAGCGGGGGGGCGAGACCCAGTACTTC. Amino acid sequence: CASTGLERGGETQYF.

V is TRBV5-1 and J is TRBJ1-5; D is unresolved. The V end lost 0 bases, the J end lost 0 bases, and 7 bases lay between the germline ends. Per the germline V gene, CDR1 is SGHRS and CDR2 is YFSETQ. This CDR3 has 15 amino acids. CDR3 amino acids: CASSLGLNSNQPQHF. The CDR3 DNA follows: TGCGCCAGCAGCTTGGGACTCAATAGCAATCAGCCCCAGCATTTT.